This T cell receptor beta chain was found in a study of radiation and T cells in renal cell carcinoma (TCRdb year 2020). In the study overall: Samples were obtained from a clinical trial, in which 15 Gy stereotactic body radiation therapy was delivered to primary renal cell carcinomas and nephrectomy was performed 4 weeks later. TCR beta sequencing covered 50 to 55 samples in total, comprising 25 or so tumors and around 27 peripheral blood samples. A total of 3.5 million to 4.5 million unique CDR3 nucleotide sequences, encoding 2.5 million to 3 million unique CDR3 amino acid sequences, were found across all 50 or so samples.

At the junction V is shortened by 4 bases and J by 8 bases; bases outside the gene matches: 7. CDR1 and CDR2 (MDHEN, SYDVKM) derive from the germline V gene. The CDR3 measures 15 amino acids from cysteine to phenylalanine. Only CDR3 DNA is held: 45 bases, read in frame from base 1. The time point label for this specimen denotes: baseline pretreatment blood. The treatment or condition label for this specimen denotes: 15 Gy SBRT to primary tumor, nephrectomy 4 weeks later. Serial peripheral blood from radiation-treated patients was sampled at baseline, 2 weeks and 4 weeks after SBRT to track tumor-enriched clonotypes. Every patient's renal cell carcinoma showed clear cell pathology. The QIAamp DNA Blood Mini Kit (Qiagen) was used to prepare genomic DNA for TCR sequencing. The analyses included just those samples that passed every quality control check. The immunoSEQ kit was used, according to the manufacturer's recommendations, to generate TCR beta libraries from genomic DNA. To prepare the libraries, a first multiplex PCR with proprietary primers was run, followed by a second PCR that added unique barcodes, and a bead cleanup was done after each round. Each sample batch included a kit-provided positive control reaction and a negative control reaction. The final libraries underwent checking on an Agilent 4200 TapeStation D1000 ScreenTape, volumetric pooling, and quantification by qPCR. Sequencing was performed on an Illumina NextSeq500 using a MidOutput 150-cycle cartridge, with 156 Read1 cycles, 15 Index1 cycles, and the kit custom primers. The pooled library was loaded at around 0.93 pM with about 18% PhiX control spiked in. Turning to the authors' computational methods: Vendor-processed data were analyzed in R, with a clonotype defined as all T cells sharing the same CDR3 nucleotide sequence. For clone abundance analyses, frequencies were normalized to the 10,000 most abundant clones in each sample. Public T cell clones, averaging fewer than five per sample, were removed before analysis. Tumor-enriched clonotypes and baseline blood-enriched clonotypes were defined as those with an abundance difference of at least 32-fold between compartments. A beta-binomial differential abundance model was used to identify clonotypes that were expanded or contracted between blood time points. Tumor-blood repertoire similarity was measured with the Baroni-Urbani and Buser coefficient, and group comparisons used two-tailed Wilcoxon tests in R. Here the immuneACCESS table is served through TCRdb, limited to in-frame sequences with V and J called. Missing clones are a known gap in these copies; in checked studies unresolved V genes cover under half, and the rest lacks a known reason. V and J calls and clone size follow that table, whereas D and trimming were derived from the DNA. The sample has tens of thousands of clones on record, approximately 84% of them singletons. The top ten hold 6% to 8% of the sample.

The full study reports these points: Because the trial had a single-armed design, the trial could not examine how radiation dose or scheduling affected the TCR repertoire. Because pretreatment tumor biopsies were not available, the study could not determine whether clonotypes were already present within the tumor at baseline. Tracking of blood repertoire dynamics stopped at around 4 weeks after treatment, with no follow-up past that point. In blood, the top tumor clonotypes increased between baseline and 2 weeks post-radiation and then shrank by 4 weeks, which suggests that tumor-resident clones expanded only transiently.

Remarks on this clone: This clone's antigen is unknown. Base qualities are missing; no much larger clone stands one base away.

The origin of this receptor is a man between 60 and 70 years old with renal cell carcinoma. This chain is built from TRBV28 and TRBJ2-4; the junction holds 11 bases that match TRBD2. Sample: blood, taken from a patient whose treatment included radiotherapy and nephrectomy. The CDR3 amino acid sequence is: CASSSPTSGIYIQYF. The DNA is as follows: TGTGCCAGCAGTTCCCCGACTAGCGGGATTTACATTCAGTACTTC.